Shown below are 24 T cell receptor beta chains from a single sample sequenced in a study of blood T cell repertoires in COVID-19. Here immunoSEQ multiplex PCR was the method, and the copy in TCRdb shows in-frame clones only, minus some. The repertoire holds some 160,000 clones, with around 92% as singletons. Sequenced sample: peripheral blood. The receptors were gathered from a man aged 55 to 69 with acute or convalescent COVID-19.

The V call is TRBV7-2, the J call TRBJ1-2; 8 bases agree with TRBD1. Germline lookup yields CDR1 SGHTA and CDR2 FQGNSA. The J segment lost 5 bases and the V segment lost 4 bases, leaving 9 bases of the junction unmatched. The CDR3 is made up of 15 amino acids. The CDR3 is CASSSTGGGPYGYTF. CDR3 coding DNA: TGTGCCAGCAGCTCTACAGGGGGAGGACCATATGGCTACACCTTC. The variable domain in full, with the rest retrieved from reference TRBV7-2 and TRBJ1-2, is GAGVSQSPSNKVTEKGKDVELRCDPISGHTALYWYRQSLGQGLEFLIYFQGNSAPDKSGLPSDRFSAERTGGSVSTLTIQRTQQEDSAVYLCASSSTGGGPYGYTFGSGTRLTVV.

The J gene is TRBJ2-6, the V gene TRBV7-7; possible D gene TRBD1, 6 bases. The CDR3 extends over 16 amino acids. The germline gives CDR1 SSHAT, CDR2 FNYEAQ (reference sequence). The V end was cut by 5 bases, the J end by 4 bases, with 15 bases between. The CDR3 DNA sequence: TGTGCCAGCAGCCACCCAACAGGGTCCGGGGCCAACGTCCTGACTTTC. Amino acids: CASSHPTGSGANVLTF.

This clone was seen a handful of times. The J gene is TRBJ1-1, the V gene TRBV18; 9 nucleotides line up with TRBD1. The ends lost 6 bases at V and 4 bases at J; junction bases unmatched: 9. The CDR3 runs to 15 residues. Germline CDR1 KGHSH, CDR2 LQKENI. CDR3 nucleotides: TGTGCCAGCTCGGCGGGACAGGGAGGCAGCACTGAAGCTTTCTTT. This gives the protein CASSAGQGGSTEAFF.

The CDR3 sequence is CASQGSSYNSPLHF. Here the CDR3 DNA reads TGTGCCAGCCAGGGGAGCTCCTATAATTCACCCCTCCACTTT. The chain carries TRBV2 and TRBJ1-6; D perhaps matches TRBD1 (6 bases). Germline V gene sequence: CDR1 SNHLY, CDR2 FYNNEI. Trimming cost V 8 bases and J 0 bases, with 8 bases left between them. CDR3 length: 14 residues. The entire variable domain, with the rest obtained from reference TRBV2 and TRBJ1-6, is as follows: EPEVTQTPSHQVTQMGQEVILRCVPISNHLYFYWYRQILGQKVEFLVSFYNNEISEKSEIFDDQFSVERPDGSNFTLKIRSTKLEDSAMYFCASQGSSYNSPLHFGNGTRLTVT.

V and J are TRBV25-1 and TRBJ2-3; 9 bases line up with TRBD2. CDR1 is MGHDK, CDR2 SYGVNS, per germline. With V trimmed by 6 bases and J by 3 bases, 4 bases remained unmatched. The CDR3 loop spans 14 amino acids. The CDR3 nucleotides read TGTGCCAGCAGAGGAAGCGGGGGGACAGATACGCAGTATTTT. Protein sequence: CASRGSGGTDTQYF.

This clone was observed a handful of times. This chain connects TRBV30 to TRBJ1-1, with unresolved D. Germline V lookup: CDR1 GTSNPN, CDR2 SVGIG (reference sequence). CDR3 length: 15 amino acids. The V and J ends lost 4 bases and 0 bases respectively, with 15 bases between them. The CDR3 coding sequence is TGTGCCTGGACCGATTCTGGAGGTTTGAACACTGAAGCTTTCTTT. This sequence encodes CAWTDSGGLNTEAFF.

DNA of the CDR3: TGTGCCAGCAGCTTGGGTGAGGGTCAGCCCCAGCATTTT. Translating gives CASSLGEGQPQHF. The chain employs TRBV5-4 and TRBJ1-5, with D unresolved. Trimming stripped 0 bases from V and 6 bases from J, with 7 bases between. The length of the CDR3 is 13 residues. Germline V gene data show CDR1 as SGHNT and CDR2 as YYREEE (reference sequence).

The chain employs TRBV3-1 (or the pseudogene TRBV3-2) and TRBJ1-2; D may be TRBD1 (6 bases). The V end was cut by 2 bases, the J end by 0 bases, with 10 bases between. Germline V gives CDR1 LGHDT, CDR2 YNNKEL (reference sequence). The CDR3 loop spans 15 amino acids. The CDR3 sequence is CASSQSGTTNYGYTF. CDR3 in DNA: TGTGCCAGCAGCCAATCCGGGACAACTAACTATGGCTACACCTTC.

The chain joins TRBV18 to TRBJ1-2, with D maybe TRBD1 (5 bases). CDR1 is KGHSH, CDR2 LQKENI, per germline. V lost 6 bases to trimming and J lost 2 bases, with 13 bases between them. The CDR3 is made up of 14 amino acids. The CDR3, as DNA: TGTGCCAGCTCCCGAAAGGACACAAACTATGGCTACACCTTC. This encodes CASSRKDTNYGYTF.

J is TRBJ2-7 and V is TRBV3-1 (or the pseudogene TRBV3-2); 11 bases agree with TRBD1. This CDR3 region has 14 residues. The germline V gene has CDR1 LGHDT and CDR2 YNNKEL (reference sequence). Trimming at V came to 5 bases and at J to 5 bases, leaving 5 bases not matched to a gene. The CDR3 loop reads CASSSRDRGDEQYF. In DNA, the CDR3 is TGTGCCAGCAGCTCCCGGGACAGGGGGGACGAGCAGTACTTC.

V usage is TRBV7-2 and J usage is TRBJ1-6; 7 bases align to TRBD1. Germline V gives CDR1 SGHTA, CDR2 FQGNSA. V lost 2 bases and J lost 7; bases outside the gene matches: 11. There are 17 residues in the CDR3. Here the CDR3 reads CASSLRQGLSRNSPLHF. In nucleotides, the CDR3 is TGTGCCAGCAGCTTACGACAGGGATTATCCCGAAATTCACCCCTCCACTTT.

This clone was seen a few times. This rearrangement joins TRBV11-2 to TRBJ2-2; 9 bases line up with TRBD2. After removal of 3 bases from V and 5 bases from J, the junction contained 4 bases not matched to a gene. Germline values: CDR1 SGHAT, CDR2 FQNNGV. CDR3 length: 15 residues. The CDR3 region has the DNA TGTGCCAGCAGCTTCGCAGCGGGGGGTACCGGGGAGCTGTTTTTT. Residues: CASSFAAGGTGELFF.

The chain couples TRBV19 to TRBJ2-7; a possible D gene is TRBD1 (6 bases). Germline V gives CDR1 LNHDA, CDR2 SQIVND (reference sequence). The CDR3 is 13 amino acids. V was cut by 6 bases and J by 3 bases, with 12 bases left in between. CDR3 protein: CASSVQQGYEQYF. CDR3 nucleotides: TGTGCCAGTAGCGTTCAACAGGGCTACGAGCAGTACTTC.

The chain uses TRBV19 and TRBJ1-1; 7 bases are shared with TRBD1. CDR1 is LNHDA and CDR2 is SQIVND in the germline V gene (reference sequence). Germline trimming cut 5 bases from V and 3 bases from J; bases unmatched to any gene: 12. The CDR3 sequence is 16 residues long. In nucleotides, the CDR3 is TGTGCCAGTAGTTCGGGACAGCTCCTCGGTTACACTGAAGCTTTCTTT. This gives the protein CASSSGQLLGYTEAFF. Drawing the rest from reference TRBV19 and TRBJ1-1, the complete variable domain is DGGITQSPKYLFRKEGQNVTLSCEQNLNHDAMYWYRQDPGQGLRLIYYSQIVNDFQKGDIAEGYSVSREKKESFPLTVTSAQKNPTAFYLCASSSGQLLGYTEAFFGQGTRLTVV.

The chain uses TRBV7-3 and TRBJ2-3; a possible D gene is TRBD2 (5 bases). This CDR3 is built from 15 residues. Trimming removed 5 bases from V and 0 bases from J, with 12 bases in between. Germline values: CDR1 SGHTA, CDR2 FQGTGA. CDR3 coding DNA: TGTGCCAGCAGCGCCTCTAGCTACAGCACAGATACGCAGTATTTT. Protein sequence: CASSASSYSTDTQYF.

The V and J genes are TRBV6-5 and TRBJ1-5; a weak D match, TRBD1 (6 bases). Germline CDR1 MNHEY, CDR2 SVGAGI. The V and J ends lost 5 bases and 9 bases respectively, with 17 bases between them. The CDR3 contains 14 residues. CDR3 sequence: CASSRTEAVRPQHF. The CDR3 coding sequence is TGTGCCAGCAGTCGGACAGAGGCGGTTCGGCCCCAGCATTTT.

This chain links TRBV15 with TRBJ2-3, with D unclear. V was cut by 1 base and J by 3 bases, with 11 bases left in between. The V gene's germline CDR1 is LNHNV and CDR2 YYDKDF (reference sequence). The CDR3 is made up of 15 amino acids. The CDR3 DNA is TGTGCCACCAGCAGAGGCCAGGCGTCTACAGATACGCAGTATTTT. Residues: CATSRGQASTDTQYF.

The CDR3 protein is CASSLSYSGANVLTF. The CDR3 DNA sequence: TGCGCCAGCAGCTTGTCCTACTCTGGGGCCAACGTCCTGACTTTC. The rearrangement links TRBV5-1 to TRBJ2-6; D call uncertain. Germline CDR1 SGHRS, CDR2 YFSETQ. V was shortened by 1 base and J by 0 bases, with 5 bases between the two germline ends. The CDR3 contains 15 residues.

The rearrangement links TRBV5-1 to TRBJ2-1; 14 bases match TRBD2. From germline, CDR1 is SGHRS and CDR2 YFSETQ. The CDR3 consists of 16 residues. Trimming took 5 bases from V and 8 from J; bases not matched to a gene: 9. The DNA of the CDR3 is TGCGCCAGCAGTCCTACGACTAGCGGGGGGGCATATGAGCAGTTCTTC. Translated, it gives CASSPTTSGGAYEQFF.

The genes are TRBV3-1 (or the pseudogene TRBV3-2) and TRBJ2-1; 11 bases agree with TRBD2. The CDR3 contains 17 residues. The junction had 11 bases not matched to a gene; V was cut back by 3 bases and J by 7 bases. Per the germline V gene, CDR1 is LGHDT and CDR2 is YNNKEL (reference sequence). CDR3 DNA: TGTGCCAGCAGCCAGCAATCTAGCGGGGGGCGGAGTAATGAGCAGTTCTTC. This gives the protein CASSQQSSGGRSNEQFF.

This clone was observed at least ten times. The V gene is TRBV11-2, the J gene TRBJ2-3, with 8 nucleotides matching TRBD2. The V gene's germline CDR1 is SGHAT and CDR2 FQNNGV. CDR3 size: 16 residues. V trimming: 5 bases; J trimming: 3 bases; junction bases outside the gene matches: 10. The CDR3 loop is CASSQRPGLGTDTQYF. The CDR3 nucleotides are TGTGCCAGCAGCCAGAGGCCGGGACTAGGAACAGATACGCAGTATTTT.

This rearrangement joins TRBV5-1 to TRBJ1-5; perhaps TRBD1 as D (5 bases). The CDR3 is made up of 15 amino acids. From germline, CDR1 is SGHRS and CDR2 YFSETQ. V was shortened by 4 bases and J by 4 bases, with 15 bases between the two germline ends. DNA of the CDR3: TGCGCCAGCAGCCCCCTAGGACACCCGAATCAGCCCCAGCATTTT. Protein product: CASSPLGHPNQPQHF.

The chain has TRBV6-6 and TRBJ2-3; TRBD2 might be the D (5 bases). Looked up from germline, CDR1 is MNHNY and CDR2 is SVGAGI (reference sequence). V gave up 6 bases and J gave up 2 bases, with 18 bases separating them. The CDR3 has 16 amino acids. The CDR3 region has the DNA TGTGCCAGCAGCTCCCAATCTAGCTCCCCCACAGATACGCAGTATTTT. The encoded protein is CASSSQSSSPTDTQYF.

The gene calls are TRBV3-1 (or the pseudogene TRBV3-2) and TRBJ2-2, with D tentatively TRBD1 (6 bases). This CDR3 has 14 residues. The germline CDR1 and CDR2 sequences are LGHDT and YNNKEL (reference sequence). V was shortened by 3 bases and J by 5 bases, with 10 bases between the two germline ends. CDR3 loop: CASSQGARTGELFF. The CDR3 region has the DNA TGTGCCAGCAGCCAGGGGGCGCGGACCGGGGAGCTGTTTTTT.